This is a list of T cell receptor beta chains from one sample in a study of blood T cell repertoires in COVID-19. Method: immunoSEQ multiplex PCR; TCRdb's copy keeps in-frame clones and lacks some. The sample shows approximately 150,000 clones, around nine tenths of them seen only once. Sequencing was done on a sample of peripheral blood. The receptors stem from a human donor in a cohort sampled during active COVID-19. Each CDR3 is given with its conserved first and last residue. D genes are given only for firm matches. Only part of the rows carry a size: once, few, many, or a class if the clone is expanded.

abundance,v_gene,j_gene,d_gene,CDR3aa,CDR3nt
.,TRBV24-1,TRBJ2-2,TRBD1,CATSDRGLRGELFF,TGTGCCACCTCGGACAGGGGGCTACGAGGGGAGCTGTTTTTT
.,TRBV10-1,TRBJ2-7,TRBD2,CASSERLAGFYEQYF,TGCGCCAGCAGTGAGAGACTAGCGGGATTCTACGAGCAGTACTTC
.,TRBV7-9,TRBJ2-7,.,CASSFEVNPYEQYF,TGTGCCAGCAGCTTCGAGGTAAACCCCTACGAGCAGTACTTC
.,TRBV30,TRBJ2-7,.,CAWSATTPYEQYF,TGTGCCTGGAGTGCCACAACCCCCTACGAGCAGTACTTC
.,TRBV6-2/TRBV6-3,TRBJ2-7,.,CASSFGQGGYEQYF,TGTGCCAGCAGTTTTGGGCAGGGAGGTTACGAGCAGTACTTC
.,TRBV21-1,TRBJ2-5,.,CASSSLQETQYF,TGTGCCAGCAGCTCCCTCCAAGAGACCCAGTACTTC
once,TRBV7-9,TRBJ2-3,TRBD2,CASSSTGLAGADTQYF,TGTGCCAGCAGCTCGACAGGACTAGCGGGGGCAGATACGCAGTATTTT
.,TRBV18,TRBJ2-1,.,CASSPPTGLDYNEQFF,TGTGCCAGCTCACCACCAACGGGTTTGGACTACAATGAGCAGTTCTTC
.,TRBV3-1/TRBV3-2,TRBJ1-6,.,CASSQEIGYSPLHF,TGTGCCAGCAGCCAAGAGATCGGTTATTCACCCCTCCACTTT
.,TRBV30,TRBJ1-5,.,CAWSVVGGSNQPQHF,TGTGCCTGGAGTGTGGTGGGGGGTAGCAATCAGCCCCAGCATTTT
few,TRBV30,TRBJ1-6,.,CAWRTWEGSPLHF,TGTGCCTGGAGAACTTGGGAGGGTTCACCCCTCCACTTT
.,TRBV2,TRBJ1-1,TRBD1,CASSDRTGSAEAFF,TGTGCCAGCAGTGATCGGACAGGGAGCGCTGAAGCTTTCTTT
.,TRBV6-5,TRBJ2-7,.,CASRPTSKYEQYF,TGTGCCAGCAGACCAACTAGTAAATACGAGCAGTACTTC
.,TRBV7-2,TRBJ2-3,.,CASSPLAGDTQYF,TGTGCCAGCAGCCCCCTCGCCGGGGATACGCAGTATTTT
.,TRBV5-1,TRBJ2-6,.,CASSLDGSGANVLTF,TGCGCCAGCAGCTTGGACGGCTCTGGGGCCAACGTCCTGACTTTC
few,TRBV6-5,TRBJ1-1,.,CASSYSPGTEAFF,TGTGCCAGCAGTTACTCCCCAGGCACTGAAGCTTTCTTT
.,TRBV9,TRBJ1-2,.,CASSQSGDWYGYTF,TGTGCCAGCAGCCAAAGCGGGGACTGGTATGGCTACACCTTC
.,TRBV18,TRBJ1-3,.,CASSQDRPSGNTIYF,TGTGCCAGCTCCCAAGACAGACCCTCTGGAAACACCATATATTTT
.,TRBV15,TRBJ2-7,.,CATSGGGAPYEQYF,TGTGCCACCAGCGGTGGGGGGGCGCCCTACGAGCAGTACTTC
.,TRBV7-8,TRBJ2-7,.,CASSLGGGGGYEQYF,TGTGCCAGCAGCTTAGGTGGGGGAGGAGGATACGAGCAGTACTTC
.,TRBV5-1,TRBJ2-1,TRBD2,CASSLRLTSGHNEQFF,TGCGCCAGCAGCTTGAGATTGACTAGCGGACACAATGAGCAGTTCTTC
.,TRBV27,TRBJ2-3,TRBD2,CASSLSRGAGDTQYF,TGTGCCAGCAGTTTATCGCGGGGAGCGGGGGATACGCAGTATTTT
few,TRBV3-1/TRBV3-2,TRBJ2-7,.,CASSIGNPYEQYF,TGTGCCAGCAGCATCGGGAACCCCTACGAGCAGTACTTC
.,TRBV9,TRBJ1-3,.,CASSDPGSGNTIYF,TGTGCCAGCAGTGACCCGGGATCCGGAAACACCATATATTTT
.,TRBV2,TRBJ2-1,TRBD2,CASSVGLAGVQFF,TGTGCCAGCAGCGTCGGACTAGCGGGAGTCCAGTTCTTC
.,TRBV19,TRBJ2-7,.,CASSITNSYEQYF,TGTGCCAGTAGTATCACAAATTCCTACGAGCAGTACTTC
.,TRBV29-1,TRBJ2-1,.,CSVHSSYNEQFF,TGCAGCGTCCACAGCTCCTACAATGAGCAGTTCTTC
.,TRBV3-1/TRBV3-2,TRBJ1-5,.,CASSQDLSGSSTQHF,TGTGCCAGCAGCCAAGATTTATCGGGTAGCTCGACCCAGCATTTT
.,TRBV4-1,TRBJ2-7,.,CASSQDSVAAYEQYF,TGCGCCAGCAGCCAAGATTCGGTAGCCGCCTACGAGCAGTACTTC
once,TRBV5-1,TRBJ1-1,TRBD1,CASSLADRVTEAFF,TGCGCCAGCAGCTTGGCCGACAGGGTCACTGAAGCTTTCTTT
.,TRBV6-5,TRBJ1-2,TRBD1,CASSYRDRVSYGYTF,TGTGCCAGCAGTTACCGAGACAGGGTGAGCTATGGCTACACCTTC
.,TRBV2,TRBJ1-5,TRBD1,CASRPRQGSNQPQHF,TGTGCCAGCAGACCTAGACAGGGGAGCAATCAGCCCCAGCATTTT
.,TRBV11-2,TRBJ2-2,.,CASSLGPSDGELFF,TGTGCCAGCAGCTTAGGACCTAGCGACGGGGAGCTGTTTTTT
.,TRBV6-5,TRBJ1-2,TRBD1,CASSRRTGYYGYTF,TGTGCCAGCAGCCGTCGGACAGGGTACTATGGCTACACCTTC
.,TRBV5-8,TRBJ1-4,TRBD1,CASSFDRGRRDEKLFF,TGTGCCAGCAGCTTTGACAGGGGGCGCAGGGATGAAAAACTGTTTTTT
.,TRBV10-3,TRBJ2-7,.,CAISESPGRGYEQYF,TGTGCCATCAGTGAGTCCCCCGGCCGGGGGTACGAGCAGTACTTC
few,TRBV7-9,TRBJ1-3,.,CASSLANLGGNTIYF,TGTGCCAGCAGCTTAGCAAATCTAGGAGGGAACACCATATATTTT
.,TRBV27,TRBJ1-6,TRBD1,CASSLGKDRPTGNSPLHF,TGTGCCAGCAGTTTGGGGAAGGACAGGCCGACGGGGAATTCACCCCTCCACTTT
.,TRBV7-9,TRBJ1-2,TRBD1,CASSLRGTGGPYGYTF,TGTGCCAGCAGCTTGAGGGGGACAGGGGGACCCTATGGCTACACCTTC
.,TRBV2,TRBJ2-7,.,CASRVQGYEQYF,TGTGCCAGCAGGGTGCAGGGTTATGAGCAGTACTTC
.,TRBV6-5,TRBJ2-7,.,CAGHAGAGEQYF,TGTGCCGGGCACGCGGGGGCGGGAGAGCAGTACTTC
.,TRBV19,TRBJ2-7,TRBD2,CASSAAGGPYEQYF,TGTGCCAGTAGTGCGGCGGGAGGGCCATACGAGCAGTACTTC
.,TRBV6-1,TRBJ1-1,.,CASSELGRGNTEAFF,TGTGCCAGCAGTGAACTGGGTAGGGGGAACACTGAAGCTTTCTTT
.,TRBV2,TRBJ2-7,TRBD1,CASRLDRGIYEQYF,TGTGCCAGCAGGCTAGACAGGGGGATTTACGAGCAGTACTTC
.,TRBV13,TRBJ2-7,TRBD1,CASSSGGQNGYEQYF,TGTGCCAGCAGCTCTGGGGGACAGAACGGTTACGAGCAGTACTTC
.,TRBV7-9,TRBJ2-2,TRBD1,CASSSQTGEGELFF,TGTGCCAGCAGCTCCCAGACAGGGGAAGGGGAGCTGTTTTTT
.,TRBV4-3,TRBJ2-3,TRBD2,CASSQVAGGGDTQYF,TGCGCCAGCAGCCAAGTCGCGGGGGGGGGAGATACGCAGTATTTT
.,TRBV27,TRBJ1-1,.,CASRPSGRTEAFF,TGTGCCAGCAGACCCTCAGGGCGCACTGAAGCTTTCTTT